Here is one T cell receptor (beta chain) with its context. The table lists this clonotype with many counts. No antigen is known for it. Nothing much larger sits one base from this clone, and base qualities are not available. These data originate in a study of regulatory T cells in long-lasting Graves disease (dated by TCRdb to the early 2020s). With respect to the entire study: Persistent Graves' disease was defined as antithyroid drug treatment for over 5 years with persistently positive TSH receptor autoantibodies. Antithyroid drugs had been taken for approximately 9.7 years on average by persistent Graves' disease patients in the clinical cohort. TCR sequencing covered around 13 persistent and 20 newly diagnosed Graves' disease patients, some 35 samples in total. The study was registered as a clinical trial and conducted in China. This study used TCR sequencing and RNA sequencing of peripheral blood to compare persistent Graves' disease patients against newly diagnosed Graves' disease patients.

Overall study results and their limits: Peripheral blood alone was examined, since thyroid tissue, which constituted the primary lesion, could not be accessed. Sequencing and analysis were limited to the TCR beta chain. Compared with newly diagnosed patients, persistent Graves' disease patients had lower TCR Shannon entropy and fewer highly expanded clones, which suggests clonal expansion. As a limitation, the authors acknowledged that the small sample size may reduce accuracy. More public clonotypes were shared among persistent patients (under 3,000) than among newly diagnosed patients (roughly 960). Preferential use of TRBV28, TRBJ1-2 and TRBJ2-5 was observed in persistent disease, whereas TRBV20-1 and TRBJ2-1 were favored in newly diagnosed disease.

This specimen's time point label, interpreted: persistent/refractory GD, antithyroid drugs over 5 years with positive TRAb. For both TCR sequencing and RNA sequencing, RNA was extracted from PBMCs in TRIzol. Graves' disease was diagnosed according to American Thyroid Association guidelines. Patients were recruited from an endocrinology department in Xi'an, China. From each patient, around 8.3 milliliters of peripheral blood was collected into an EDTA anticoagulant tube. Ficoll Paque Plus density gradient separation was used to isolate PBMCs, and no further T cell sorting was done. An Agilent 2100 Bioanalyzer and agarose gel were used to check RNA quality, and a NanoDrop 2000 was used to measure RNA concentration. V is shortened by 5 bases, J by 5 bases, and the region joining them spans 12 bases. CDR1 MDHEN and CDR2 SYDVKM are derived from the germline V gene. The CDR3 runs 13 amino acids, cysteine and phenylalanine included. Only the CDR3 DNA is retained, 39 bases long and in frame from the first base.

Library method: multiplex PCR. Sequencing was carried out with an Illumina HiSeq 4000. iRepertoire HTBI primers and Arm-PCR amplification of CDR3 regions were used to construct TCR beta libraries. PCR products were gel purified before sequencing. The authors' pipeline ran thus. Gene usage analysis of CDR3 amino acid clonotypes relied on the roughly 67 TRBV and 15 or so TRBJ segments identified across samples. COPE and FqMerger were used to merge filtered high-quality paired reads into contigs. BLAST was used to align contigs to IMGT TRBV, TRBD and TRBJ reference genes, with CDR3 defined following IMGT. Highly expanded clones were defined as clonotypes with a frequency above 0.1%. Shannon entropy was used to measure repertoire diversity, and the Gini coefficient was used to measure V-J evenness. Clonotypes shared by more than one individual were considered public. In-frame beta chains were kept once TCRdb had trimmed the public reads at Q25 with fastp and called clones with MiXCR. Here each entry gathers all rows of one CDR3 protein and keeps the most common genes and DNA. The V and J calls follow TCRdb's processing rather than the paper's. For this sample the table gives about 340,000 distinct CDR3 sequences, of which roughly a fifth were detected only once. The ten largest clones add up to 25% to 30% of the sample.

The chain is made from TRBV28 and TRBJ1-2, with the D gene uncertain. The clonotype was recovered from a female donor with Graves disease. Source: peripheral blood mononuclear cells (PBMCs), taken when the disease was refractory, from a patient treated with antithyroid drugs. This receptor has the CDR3 CASSDTHRYGYTF. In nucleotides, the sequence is TGTGCCAGCAGTGACACACACCGGTATGGCTACACCTTC.